This T cell receptor beta chain was sequenced in a study of OX40 agonist ivuxolimab in advanced cancers. Study background: Ivuxolimab was administered intravenously to patients at 0.01 to 10 mg/kg every 2 weeks. A mean age of roughly 62 years, range roughly 23 to 79, was recorded, and roughly 83% were male. Patients with prior anti-PD-1, anti-PD-L1 or anti-CTLA-4 therapy were eligible; 35% to 50% had some. Three patients had partial responses: one hepatocellular carcinoma, two cutaneous melanoma.

The CDR3 is 13 residues long. The germline V gene has CDR1 KGHSH and CDR2 LQKENI. Trimming pared 3 bases from V and 2 bases from J, leaving 7 bases between. The assay was immunoSEQ multiplex PCR, and TCRdb's table has in-frame clones only and misses some. The sample includes around 72,000 clones, roughly 85% of them seen just once. Sequencing was performed on CD4+ or CD8+ T cells sorted from blood, taken in a trial of the OX40 agonist ivuxolimab. This rearrangement joins TRBV18 to TRBJ2-5; D is unresolved. The clonotype was recovered from an adult with an advanced solid tumor such as melanoma, head and neck, liver or kidney cancer. CDR3 in DNA: TGTGCCAGCTCACCTAGGCAGCAAGAGACCCAGTACTTC. Translation gives CASSPRQQETQYF.